This TCR beta chain was documented in a study of blood T cell repertoires in COVID-19. Looking at the study overall: The United States, Italy and Spain provided the acute and convalescent COVID-19 samples.

Original processing methods: Researchers report that nucleated cell counts were estimated from reference gene primer amplification. The method was immunoSEQ multiplex PCR; TCRdb's version includes in-frame clones alone and lacks a portion of them. V and J calls and clone size are copied from that table; D and trimming were computed from the DNA. This table has approximately 210,000 clones, 75% to 85% appearing once. Trimming pared 2 bases from V and 7 bases from J, leaving 9 bases between. The CDR3 has 13 residues. Participants, roughly 18 to 89 years old, spanned approximately 26 US areas. Participant reports of clinical history set cohort assignment. This clone has only one observation.

The source is a man aged 25-40 years with acute COVID-19. The chain links TRBV12-3 or TRBV12-4 to TRBJ1-3, with D uncertain. The sequenced sample consisted of PBMCs or T cells enriched from blood (not recorded which). The DNA for the CDR3 is TGTGCCAGCAGTTTAATGGGGAGGAACACCATATATTTT. This encodes CASSLMGRNTIYF.